This T cell receptor (beta chain) was captured by sequencing in a study of blood T cell repertoires in COVID-19. Study details: PBMCs, B-cell-depleted T cells, or T cells provided the cDNA or gDNA that made up the material.

The germline V gene has CDR1 LGHDT and CDR2 YNNKEL (reference sequence). V lost 2 bases, J lost 1 base, and 5 bases stayed unmatched. CDR3 length: 17 residues. In the source study's methods: Amplifying reference gene primers gave estimates of nucleated cell counts. The table came from immunoSEQ multiplex PCR; TCRdb's copy has only in-frame clones and leaves some out. For V, J and clone size, that table is used; D and trimming come from the DNA. This table has 110,000 or so clones, approximately 84% appearing once. This sequence was found in a man aged 35 to 55 with acute or convalescent COVID-19. The J gene is TRBJ1-4, the V gene TRBV3-1 (or the pseudogene TRBV3-2), with 9 positions matching TRBD1. What was sequenced was peripheral blood. The CDR3 sequence is CASSQRGQGVTNEKLFF. CDR3 sequence (DNA): TGTGCCAGCAGCCAAAGGGGACAGGGCGTAACTAATGAAAAACTGTTTTTT.